Listed below are T cell receptor beta chains from one sample, sequenced in a study of patients and donors after allogeneic stem cell transplantation. TCRdb analysed the RT-PCR reads with MiXCR anew, one entry per CDR3 protein. The sample has some 880,000 distinct CDR3 sequences; 18% are singletons. Sequencing was performed on blood, either unsorted or a sorted T cell fraction (not recorded which). All receptors derive from a human donor who was either an allogeneic HSCT recipient or a stem cell or donor lymphocyte infusion donor (not recorded which). It is not recorded whose cells these are; they may come from a transplant donor. Both conserved end residues are part of each CDR3. The D gene is left open where the match is weak. Where a row states a size, it is once, few, many or the class of an expanded clone; other rows omit it.

TRBV6-5	.	few	TRBJ2-3	TGTGCCAGCAGTTCCTCCGGACAGTACACAGATACGCAGTATTTT	CASSSSGQYTDTQYF
TRBV18	.	few	TRBJ1-1	TGTGCCAGCTCACCCAAAGAGGGGAGCACTGAAGCTTTCTTT	CASSPKEGSTEAFF
TRBV7-3	TRBD1	few	TRBJ2-3	TGTGCCAGCAGCCGGACAGGGCCTAGCACAGATACGCAGTATTTT	CASSRTGPSTDTQYF
TRBV20-1	.	.	TRBJ1-5	TGCAGTGCTAGAGCAGGGCCCGATAGCAATCAGCCCCAGCATTTT	CSARAGPDSNQPQHF
TRBV24-1	.	.	TRBJ1-5	TGTGCCACCAGTGGAGATACAGGGCTGATTCAGCCCCAGCATTTT	CATSGDTGLIQPQHF
TRBV4-3	.	few	TRBJ2-3	TGCGCCAGCAGCCATCATAGGTGGGGGGACGCAGATACGCAGTATTTT	CASSHHRWGDADTQYF
TRBV14	.	few	TRBJ2-7	TGTGCCAGCAGCCAAGTCATAACAGGGCACGAGCAGTACTTC	CASSQVITGHEQYF
TRBV2	.	.	TRBJ2-4	TGTGCCAGCAACCCAAGACTAGCCAAAAACATTCAGTACTTC	CASNPRLAKNIQYF
TRBV30	.	.	TRBJ2-2	TGTGCCTGGAGTGTAATAGCGGCGCTCACCGGGGAGCTGTTTTTT	CAWSVIAALTGELFF
TRBV12-3/TRBV12-4	.	few	TRBJ2-5	TGTGCCAGCACTCTAGGGACACTAGCCATCGAGACCCAGTACTTC	CASTLGTLAIETQYF
TRBV4-1	.	many	TRBJ1-1	TGCGCCAGCAGCCAAGAGTCCCTGCGCACTGAAGCTTTCTTT	CASSQESLRTEAFF
TRBV27	TRBD1	few	TRBJ2-7	TGTGCCAGTAAACTCACAGGGGACTACGAGCAGTACTTC	CASKLTGDYEQYF
TRBV4-3	TRBD2	.	TRBJ2-3	TGCGCCAGCAGCGATGTAGCGGGGGCGGGCACAGATACGCAGTATTTT	CASSDVAGAGTDTQYF
TRBV6-1	.	few	TRBJ2-7	TGTGCCACCCCCGAGCAGTACTTC	CATPEQYF
TRBV6-1	TRBD1	.	TRBJ1-1	TGTGCCAGCAGCCAAAAACAGGGGGCTGAAGCTTTCTTT	CASSQKQGAEAFF
TRBV25-1	.	.	TRBJ2-4	TGTGCCAGCAGTGAACCGGGGGAAGTGAACATTCAGTACTTC	CASSEPGEVNIQYF
TRBV9	TRBD2	few	TRBJ2-3	TGTGCCAGCAGCCCAGATGAAGCGGGGGGGTTCACAGATACGCAGTATTTT	CASSPDEAGGFTDTQYF
TRBV20-1	.	few	TRBJ2-7	TGCAGTGCTAGCGGGGCGACAGGTAAATTTTCCTACGAGCAGTACTTC	CSASGATGKFSYEQYF
TRBV6-6	.	.	TRBJ2-2	TGTGCCAGCAGTTTTTTCAGCACCGGGGAGCTGTTTTTT	CASSFFSTGELFF
TRBV20-1	.	few	TRBJ2-3	TGCAGTGCTAGAGCCGAACGGCGGGGAACAGATACGCAGTATTTT	CSARAERRGTDTQYF
TRBV25-1	.	few	TRBJ2-7	TGTGCCAGCGGCGACCGGGACACTTCCTACGAGCAGTACTTC	CASGDRDTSYEQYF
TRBV10-3	TRBD2	.	TRBJ2-1	TGTGCCATCAGTGATTCGGGAGGGGACAATGAGCAGTTCTTC	CAISDSGGDNEQFF
TRBV29-1	.	.	TRBJ2-3	TGCAGCGTTGAACCAGGTTCGGATTTT	CSVEPGSDF
TRBV3-1	.	few	TRBJ1-2	TGTGCCAGCAGCCAAGTCGGCGGTAACTATGGCTACACCTTC	CASSQVGGNYGYTF
TRBV7-6	.	.	TRBJ2-2	TGTGCCAGCAGCTTACCCCTAGGAGAAGCCGGGGAGCTGTTTTTT	CASSLPLGEAGELFF
TRBV10-3	.	.	TRBJ1-2	TGTGCCATCAGTGGAACAGGGAACGGCTACACCTTC	CAISGTGNGYTF
TRBV27	.	.	TRBJ1-6	TGTGCCAGCAGTTTATTGGGGGAATCACCCCTCCACTTT	CASSLLGESPLHF
TRBV12-3/TRBV12-4	.	many	TRBJ2-1	TGTGCCAGCAGCCCAAAGAGGGGGGGCCGATTGGCTAATGAGCAGTTCTTC	CASSPKRGGRLANEQFF
TRBV12-3/TRBV12-4	.	.	TRBJ2-4	TGTGCCAGCAGCCCGGTCGGGCGAGGGTCCCCAGCCAAAAACATTCAGTACTTC	CASSPVGRGSPAKNIQYF
TRBV5-6	TRBD1	.	TRBJ2-5	TGTGCCAGCAGACAAGACAGGGGGCGGATAGAAGAGACCCAGTACTTC	CASRQDRGRIEETQYF
TRBV6-1	.	.	TRBJ1-1	TGTGCCAGCTCAAGACAGACAGCGTACACTGAAGCTTTCTTT	CASSRQTAYTEAFF
TRBV4-3	.	many	TRBJ2-7	TGCGCCAGCAGCCAAGCCAGGGGATACGAGCAGTACTTC	CASSQARGYEQYF
TRBV5-1	.	few	TRBJ2-7	TGCGCCAGCAGCTTGTTATTGGGCCGGTACGAGCAGTACTTC	CASSLLLGRYEQYF
TRBV4-3	.	.	TRBJ2-7	TGCGCCAGCAGCCAAGAATTAAGGGTTACCTACGAGCAGTACTTC	CASSQELRVTYEQYF
TRBV2	TRBD1	.	TRBJ2-2	TGTGCCATTGGAGACAGGGAGAACACCGGGGAGCTGTTTTTT	CAIGDRENTGELFF
TRBV9	.	.	TRBJ2-1	TGTGCCAGCAGCGTATCGACGAGCCGGACCGAGCAGTTCTTC	CASSVSTSRTEQFF
TRBV5-1	TRBD1	few	TRBJ2-6	TGCGCCAGCAGCCCTTGGGGGAGACAGGGGACCACTGGGGCCAACGTCCTGACTTTC	CASSPWGRQGTTGANVLTF
TRBV4-3	TRBD1	few	TRBJ2-1	TGCGCCAGCAGCCAAGTACAGGGGGCCTACAATGAGCAGTTCTTC	CASSQVQGAYNEQFF
TRBV7-6	TRBD2	.	TRBJ2-1	TGTGCCAGCAGCCCCCGGACTAGCCGCAGAGGTGAGCAGTTCTTC	CASSPRTSRRGEQFF
TRBV9	.	few	TRBJ1-5	TGTGCCAGCAGCGTCGGGGGGAGAGGCAATCAGCCCCAGCATTTT	CASSVGGRGNQPQHF
TRBV6-2/TRBV6-3	TRBD2	.	TRBJ2-1	TGTGCCAGCAGTTACGCGGTAGCGGGGGCCAATGAGCAGTTCTTC	CASSYAVAGANEQFF
TRBV6-2/TRBV6-3	TRBD2	.	TRBJ2-7	TGTGCCAGCAGTTACCTAGGACTAGCGGGCACCTACGAGCAGTACTTC	CASSYLGLAGTYEQYF
TRBV5-1	TRBD2	.	TRBJ2-2	TGCGCCAGCAGCTTGGGTGGCCCCGGGAGGAGGACCGGGGAGCTGTTTTTT	CASSLGGPGRRTGELFF
TRBV29-1	.	few	TRBJ2-4	TGCAGCGTTGATTCAGGGCTAGCCAAAAACATTCAGTACTTC	CSVDSGLAKNIQYF
TRBV7-6	TRBD2	.	TRBJ2-3	TGTGCCAGCAGCTACGGGACTAGCGGGGGAACGAGCACAGATACGCAGTATTTT	CASSYGTSGGTSTDTQYF
TRBV5-6	.	few	TRBJ2-7	TGTGCCAGCAGACACGGAACCTACGAGCAGTACTTC	CASRHGTYEQYF